One and the same sample provided the 27 T cell receptor beta chains below, sequenced in a study of cytomegalovirus exposure and HLA in healthy donors (dated 2017 in TCRdb). The library was generated by the immunoSEQ multiplex PCR assay. Entries here come from immuneACCESS through TCRdb and include only in-frame sequences with V and J called. Some clones fail to appear in such tables; in the studies checked, an unresolved V gene covers under half of the shortfall, and the cause of the remainder is unknown. Across this sample there are 300,000 to 350,000 clones, with 70% to 90% seen only once. The ten largest make up around 1% of the sample. The sample comprised PBMCs. The receptor set was obtained from a man aged 30 to 39 in good health and CMV-seronegative.

This clone has just a few counts. The chain combines TRBV27 with TRBJ2-7; 7 bases are a match to TRBD1. This CDR3 spans 13 amino acids. CDR1 is MNHEY, CDR2 SMNVEV, per germline (reference sequence). V dropped 5 bases and J dropped 7; count of bases not matched to a gene: 8. The CDR3 nucleotides read TGTGCCAGCAGTCCGAAGACAGGGCGGGAGCAGTACTTC. It yields the protein CASSPKTGREQYF.

This clone has a single count. The chain carries TRBV6-5 and TRBJ1-1, with D unclear. The germline V gene encodes CDR1 MNHEY and CDR2 SVGAGI. CDR3 length equals 12 residues. V was clipped by 5 bases and J by 1 base, with 5 bases between them. This CDR3 is CASSRWNTEAFF. The CDR3 DNA reads as TGTGCCAGCAGTCGGTGGAACACTGAAGCTTTCTTT.

V and J are TRBV9 and TRBJ2-4; D gene uncertain. V dropped 0 bases and J dropped 1 base, with 8 bases sitting between them. This CDR3 has 15 amino acids. Germline loops: CDR1 SGDLS, CDR2 YYNGEE. DNA for the CDR3: TGTGCCAGCAGCGTAGATTCGTTTGCCAAAAACATTCAGTACTTC. Translating it yields CASSVDSFAKNIQYF.

This clone was picked up one time. CDR3 DNA: TGCGCCAGCAGCCAAGATTCGGAGACAGTCTACGAGCAGTACTTC. It translates to CASSQDSETVYEQYF. The chain has TRBV4-1 and TRBJ2-7; weak D call: TRBD1 (5 bases). Germline-derived CDR1 and CDR2 are MGHRA and YSYEKL. The CDR3 length is 15 residues. Trimming shortened V by 0 bases and J by 3 bases, and 12 bases separated the two germline ends.

The rearrangement joins TRBV11-2 to TRBJ2-5, with 8 nucleotides matching TRBD1. This CDR3 has 18 residues. Trimming removed 0 bases from V and 6 bases from J; junction bases left unmatched: 15. In germline, CDR1 is SGHAT, CDR2 FQNNGV. The CDR3 loop is CASSLDRVVGQGKQTQYF. CDR3 DNA: TGTGCCAGCAGCTTAGATCGGGTCGTAGGACAGGGTAAACAGACCCAGTACTTC.

The chain has TRBV6-1 and TRBJ2-4; D possibly corresponds to TRBD1 (6 bases). The CDR3 runs 14 residues. From germline, CDR1 is MNHNS and CDR2 SASEGT. V was clipped by 7 bases and J by 6 bases, with 16 bases between them. CDR3 bases: TGTGCCAGCATAGAGGACAGAAACAGAAACATTCAGTACTTC. As protein: CASIEDRNRNIQYF.

The chain has TRBV9 and TRBJ2-1, with D possibly being TRBD1 (5 bases). This CDR3 region has 15 residues. Trimming shortened V by 1 base and J by 4 bases, and 12 bases separated the two germline ends. Germline-derived CDR1 and CDR2 are SGDLS and YYNGEE. The CDR3 here is CASSVRAGKYNEQFF. Here the CDR3 DNA reads TGTGCCAGCAGCGTAAGGGCAGGGAAGTACAATGAGCAGTTCTTC.

The V call is TRBV5-1, the J call TRBJ2-6; a possible D gene is TRBD1 (6 bases). The germline V gene encodes CDR1 SGHRS and CDR2 YFSETQ. Trimming took 2 bases from V and 3 from J, leaving 21 bases between them. This CDR3 has 19 residues. The CDR3 coding sequence is TGCGCCAGCAGCTTCGAGGCGGTAGATACAGGGAATGGGGCCAACGTCCTGACTTTC. It codes for CASSFEAVDTGNGANVLTF.

The chain links TRBV7-8 to TRBJ2-5; 11 bases map to TRBD2. V lost 1 base to trimming and J lost 4 bases; unmatched junction nucleotides: 8. The CDR3 is made up of 17 amino acids. Germline CDR1 reads SGHVS; CDR2 reads FQNEAQ. The CDR3 DNA reads TGTGCCAGCAGCTTAGATATGACTAGCGGGGTGGGAGAGACCCAGTACTTC. This gives the protein CASSLDMTSGVGETQYF.

This rearrangement joins TRBV10-3 to TRBJ1-1, with 12 positions matching TRBD1. Germline lookup yields CDR1 ENHRY and CDR2 SYGVKD. The CDR3 consists of 15 residues. Losses at the gene ends were 6 bases for V and 3 bases for J; bases not matched to a gene: 5. Written as DNA, the CDR3 is TGTGCCATCAGGGGACAGGGGGCGTGGGACACTGAAGCTTTCTTT. It codes for CAIRGQGAWDTEAFF.

The chain carries TRBV7-2 and TRBJ2-7; TRBD1 aligns across 10 bases. CDR1 and CDR2 (germline): SGHTA, FQGNSA. V lost 5 bases and J lost 3; bases outside the gene matches: 4. This CDR3 is 14 amino acids long. CDR3 sequence: CASSPGTGVYEQYF. In DNA form, the CDR3 reads TGTGCCAGCAGCCCCGGGACAGGGGTCTACGAGCAGTACTTC.

V is TRBV9 and J is TRBJ1-3, with TRBD1 matching over 10 bases. CDR1 is SGDLS, CDR2 YYNGEE, per germline. The V and J ends lost 4 bases and 0 bases, in that order; junction bases with no gene match: 4. The CDR3 has 16 amino acids. Here the CDR3 DNA reads TGTGCCAGCAGCCCGACAGGGGGCAACTCTGGAAACACCATATATTTT. This codes for CASSPTGGNSGNTIYF.

The rearrangement links TRBV4-1 to TRBJ2-3, with 9 positions matching TRBD2. CDR1 and CDR2 (germline): MGHRA, YSYEKL. After removal of 5 bases from V and 7 bases from J, the junction contained 7 bases not matched to a gene. The CDR3 runs 14 residues. The CDR3 here is CASSWRGGDHTQYF. For the CDR3, the DNA is TGCGCCAGCAGCTGGCGGGGGGGCGATCATACGCAGTATTTT.

This clone has only a few counts. The rearrangement joins TRBV5-8 to TRBJ2-7; 7 bases line up with TRBD2. CDR1 SGHTS and CDR2 YDEGEE come from the germline V gene. J gave up 0 bases and V 7 bases, and 4 bases lay outside the gene matches. The length of the CDR3 is 13 residues. CDR3 region: CASWGGSSYEQYF. The CDR3 nucleotides are TGTGCCAGCTGGGGGGGAAGCTCCTACGAGCAGTACTTC.

The chain has TRBV4-3 and TRBJ2-1, with TRBD1 matching 9 bases. The CDR3 totals 17 residues. The germline CDR1 and CDR2 sequences are LGHNA and YSLEER. The junction had 11 bases not matched to a gene; V was cut back by 4 bases and J by 4 bases. For the CDR3, the DNA is TGCGCCAGCAGCCCGGACAGGGGCTGGGATACGTACAATGAGCAGTTCTTC. It translates to CASSPDRGWDTYNEQFF.

This rearrangement joins TRBV15 to TRBJ2-3, with D possibly being TRBD2 (6 bases). With 5 bases removed from V and 5 bases from J, the gap between germline ends came to 20 bases. The length of the CDR3 is 16 residues. Per the germline V gene, CDR1 is LNHNV and CDR2 is YYDKDF (reference sequence). CDR3 residues: CATSLSGTPGEDTQYF. CDR3 bases: TGTGCCACCAGCTTATCCGGGACTCCCGGGGAAGATACGCAGTATTTT.

This chain uses TRBV5-4 with TRBJ1-2; 8 bases align to TRBD1. In germline, CDR1 is SGHNT, CDR2 YYREEE (reference sequence). Unmatched junction bases numbered 2, after V lost 0 bases and J lost 4 bases. The CDR3 has 14 amino acids. CDR3 sequence reads: CASSLEGTGYGYTF. DNA of the CDR3: TGTGCCAGCAGCTTGGAGGGGACAGGCTATGGCTACACCTTC.

This sequence joins TRBV6-1 and TRBJ1-2; possibly TRBD1 for D (6 bases). The germline V gene has CDR1 MNHNS and CDR2 SASEGT. Trimming stripped 8 bases from V and 1 base from J, with 14 bases between. The CDR3 length is 14 residues. CDR3: CASDAGQINYGYTF. Here the CDR3 DNA reads TGTGCCAGCGACGCCGGACAGATTAACTATGGCTACACCTTC.

The chain carries TRBV20-1 and TRBJ1-1, with D unresolved. Germline V gene lookup returns CDR1 DFQATT and CDR2 SNEGSKA (reference sequence). V lost 2 bases, J lost 4 bases, and 5 bases lay in between. The CDR3 loop spans 11 amino acids. CDR3 DNA: TGCAGTGCTAGACCGGGCACTGAAGCTTTCTTT. This gives the protein CSARPGTEAFF.

The CDR3 DNA follows: TGTGCCAGCAGCCCGACCGACAGGAGCCTCACCGGGGAGCTGTTTTTT. This codes for CASSPTDRSLTGELFF. The chain is built from TRBV7-2 and TRBJ2-2; possibly TRBD1 for D (6 bases). The CDR3 runs 16 residues. Germline-derived CDR1 and CDR2 are SGHTA and FQGNSA. Trimming removed 5 bases from V and 4 bases from J, with 17 bases in between.

The rearrangement joins TRBV13 to TRBJ1-1; D remains unclear. CDR3 length equals 12 residues. Trimming removed 10 bases from V and 0 bases from J, with 9 bases in between. Germline loops: CDR1 PRHDT, CDR2 FYEKMQ (reference sequence). The CDR3 sequence: CATKQMNTEAFF. The CDR3 bases are TGTGCCACTAAACAGATGAACACTGAAGCTTTCTTT.

The chain combines TRBV6-1 with TRBJ1-3, with unresolved D. This CDR3 comprises 14 residues. Trimming pared 3 bases from V and 0 bases from J, leaving 6 bases between. Looked up from germline, CDR1 is MNHNS and CDR2 is SASEGT. Here the CDR3 reads CASSEAGSGNTIYF. The CDR3 coding sequence is TGTGCCAGCAGTGAGGCAGGCTCTGGAAACACCATATATTTT.

This clone was observed a handful of times. The chain is built from TRBV7-2 and TRBJ1-2, with D possibly being TRBD1 (5 bases). Germline CDR1 is SGHTA and CDR2 is FQGNSA. The V end was cut by 2 bases, the J end by 10 bases, with 11 bases between. The CDR3 loop spans 12 amino acids. CDR3 residues: CASSLYTGVYTF. The CDR3 DNA is TGTGCCAGCAGCTTATATACAGGAGTCTACACCTTC. Using reference TRBV7-2 and TRBJ1-2 for the parts outside the CDR3, the full variable domain is GAGVSQSPSNKVTEKGKDVELRCDPISGHTALYWYRQSLGQGLEFLIYFQGNSAPDKSGLPSDRFSAERTGGSVSTLTIQRTQQEDSAVYLCASSLYTGVYTFGSGTRLTVV.

This chain links TRBV5-6 with TRBJ2-1; 9 bases line up with TRBD1. This CDR3 spans 14 amino acids. CDR1 is SGHDT and CDR2 is YYEEEE in the germline V gene. With V trimmed by 4 bases and J by 4 bases, 3 bases remained unmatched. In DNA form, the CDR3 reads TGTGCCAGCAGCGGAGGGACAGGGTACAATGAGCAGTTCTTC. This translates into CASSGGTGYNEQFF.

The V call is TRBV4-1, the J call TRBJ1-6; a possible D gene is TRBD1 (6 bases). CDR3 length: 15 amino acids. Trimming removed 5 bases at V and 5 bases at J, with 13 bases between. CDR1 and CDR2 from the germline V gene are MGHRA and YSYEKL. The CDR3 DNA is TGCGCCAGCAGCAACCGGGACACAGATAATTCACCCCTCCACTTT. It specifies CASSNRDTDNSPLHF.

The chain employs TRBV28 and TRBJ1-1; tentative D call: TRBD1 (5 bases). The CDR3 extends over 14 amino acids. Germline V gene sequence: CDR1 MDHEN, CDR2 SYDVKM. V was cut by 3 bases and J by 4 bases, with 12 bases left in between. The CDR3 sequence: CASSLEGSGTEAFF. As DNA, the CDR3 is TGTGCCAGCAGTTTGGAGGGGTCGGGCACTGAAGCTTTCTTT.

The chain uses TRBV9 and TRBJ2-5, with 11 bases matching TRBD1. This CDR3 is 16 amino acids long. Germline V CDR1 and CDR2: SGDLS, YYNGEE. The ends lost 4 bases at V and 5 bases at J; junction bases unmatched: 10. Here the CDR3 DNA reads TGTGCCAGCAGCCCCGGGACAGGGGGACCCTTGGAGACCCAGTACTTC. Amino acids: CASSPGTGGPLETQYF.